This T cell receptor beta chain was recorded in a study of Ad26.COV2.S vaccination and SARS-CoV-2 variants. Treatment specified: roughly 19 received Ad26.COV2.S at low or high dose, single or two shots; about 5 received placebo; per-sample allocation not given. Repertoires come from day 63 after the first vaccine or placebo injection. Germline CDR1 is SNHLY and CDR2 is FYNNEI. This CDR3 region has 15 residues. The V segment lost 8 bases and the J segment 1 base; nucleotides outside the gene matches: 10. General observations from the study: Measurements of TCR breadth and depth may have given underestimates of the total T cell responses.

Assay used: immunoSEQ multiplex PCR; TCRdb lists only in-frame clones, some missing. The data show 500,000 or so clones, with nearly 90% seen just once and just over 2.5% held by the top ten. This clone was seen a handful of times. The antigen is undetermined. This clonotype was sampled from a person between 18 and 59 years old who received the Ad26.COV2.S COVID-19 vaccine or a placebo. The chain links TRBV2 to TRBJ1-1; 7 positions match TRBD1. The sample consisted of peripheral blood, taken in a trial of Ad26.COV2.S vaccine versus placebo. CDR3: CASFGRGKGNTEAFF. The CDR3 DNA reads as TGTGCCAGCTTCGGCAGGGGGAAGGGGAACACTGAAGCTTTCTTT.